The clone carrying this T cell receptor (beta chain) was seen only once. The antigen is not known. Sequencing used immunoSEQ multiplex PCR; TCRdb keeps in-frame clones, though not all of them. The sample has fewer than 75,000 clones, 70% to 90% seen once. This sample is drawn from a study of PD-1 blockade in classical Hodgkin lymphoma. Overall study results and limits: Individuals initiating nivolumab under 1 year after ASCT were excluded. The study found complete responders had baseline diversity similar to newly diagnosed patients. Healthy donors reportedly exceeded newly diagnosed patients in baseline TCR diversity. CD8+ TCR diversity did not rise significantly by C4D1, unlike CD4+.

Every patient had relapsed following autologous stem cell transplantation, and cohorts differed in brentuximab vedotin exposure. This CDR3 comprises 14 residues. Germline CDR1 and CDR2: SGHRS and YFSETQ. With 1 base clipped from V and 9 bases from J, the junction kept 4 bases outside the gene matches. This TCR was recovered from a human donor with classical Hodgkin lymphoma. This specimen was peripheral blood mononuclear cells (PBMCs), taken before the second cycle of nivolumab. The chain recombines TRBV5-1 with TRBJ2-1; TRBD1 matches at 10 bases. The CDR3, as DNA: TGCGCCAGCAGCTTGTCCCGACAGGGGGCTGAGCAGTTCTTC. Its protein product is CASSLSRQGAEQFF.